This TCR beta chain was profiled in a study of blood T cell repertoires in COVID-19. At the level of the study: Specimens from acute and convalescent COVID-19 originated in the United States, Italy and Spain. PBMCs, B-cell-depleted T cells, or T cells provided the cDNA or gDNA that made up the material.

As handled by the study authors: Scientists estimated how many nucleated cells there were by amplifying reference gene primers. The assay was immunoSEQ multiplex PCR, and TCRdb's table has in-frame clones only and misses some. The V and J calls and clone size come from that table; D and trimming were worked out from the DNA. The data contain about 160,000 clones, about 85% of them singletons. The CDR3 spans 18 residues. Trimming cost V 2 bases and J 4 bases; bases outside gene matches: 14. The germline CDR1 and CDR2 sequences are LGHDT and YNNKEL (reference sequence). This chain joins TRBV3-1 (or the pseudogene TRBV3-2) and TRBJ1-5; 7 positions agree with TRBD1. Sequencing was performed on peripheral blood. This clonotype was obtained from a human donor with acute or convalescent COVID-19. The donor label of this sample is uncertain. CDR3 sequence (DNA): TGTGCCAGCAGCCAAAGATCTCCGGGACAGTGGAGGAATCAGCCCCAGCATTTT. It translates to CASSQRSPGQWRNQPQHF.